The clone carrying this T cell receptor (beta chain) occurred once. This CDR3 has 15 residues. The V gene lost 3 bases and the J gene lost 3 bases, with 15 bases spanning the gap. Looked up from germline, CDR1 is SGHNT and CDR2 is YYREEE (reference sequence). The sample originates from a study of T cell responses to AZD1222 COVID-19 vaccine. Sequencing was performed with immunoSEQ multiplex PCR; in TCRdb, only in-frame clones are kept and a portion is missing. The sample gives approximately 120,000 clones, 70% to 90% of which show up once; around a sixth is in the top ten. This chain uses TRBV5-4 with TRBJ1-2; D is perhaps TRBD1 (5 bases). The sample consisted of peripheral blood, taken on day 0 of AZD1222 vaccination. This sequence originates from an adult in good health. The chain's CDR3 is CASSSGALGYYGYTF. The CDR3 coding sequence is TGTGCCAGCAGCTCCGGGGCCCTTGGATACTATGGCTACACCTTC.